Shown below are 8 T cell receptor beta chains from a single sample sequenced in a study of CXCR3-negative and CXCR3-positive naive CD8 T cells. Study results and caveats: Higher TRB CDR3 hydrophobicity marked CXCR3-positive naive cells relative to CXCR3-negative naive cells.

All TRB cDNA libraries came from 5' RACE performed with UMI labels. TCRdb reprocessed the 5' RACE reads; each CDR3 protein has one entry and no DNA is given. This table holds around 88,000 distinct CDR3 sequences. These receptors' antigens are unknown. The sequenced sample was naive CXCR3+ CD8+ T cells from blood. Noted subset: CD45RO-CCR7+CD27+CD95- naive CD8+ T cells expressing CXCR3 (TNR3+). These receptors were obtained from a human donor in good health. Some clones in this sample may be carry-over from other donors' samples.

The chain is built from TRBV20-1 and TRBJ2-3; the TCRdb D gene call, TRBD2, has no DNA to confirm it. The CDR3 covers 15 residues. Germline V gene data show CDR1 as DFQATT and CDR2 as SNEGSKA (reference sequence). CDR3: CSARELAGEIDTQYF.

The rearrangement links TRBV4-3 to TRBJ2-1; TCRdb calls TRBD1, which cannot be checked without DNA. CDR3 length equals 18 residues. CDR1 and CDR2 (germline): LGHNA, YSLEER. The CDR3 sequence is CASSARLAGTLAEDEQFF.

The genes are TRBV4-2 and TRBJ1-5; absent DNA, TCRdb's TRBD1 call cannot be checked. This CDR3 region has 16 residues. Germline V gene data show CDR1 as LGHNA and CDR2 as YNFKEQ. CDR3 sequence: CASSQGQSTSNQPQHF.

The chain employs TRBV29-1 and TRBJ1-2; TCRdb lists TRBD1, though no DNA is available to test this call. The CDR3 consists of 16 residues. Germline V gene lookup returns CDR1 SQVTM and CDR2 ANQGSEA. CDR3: CSVDPNGAGLYYGYTF. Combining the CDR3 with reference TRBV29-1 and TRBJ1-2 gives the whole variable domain SAVISQKPSRDICQRGTSLTIQCQVDSQVTMMFWYRQQPGQSLTLIATANQGSEATYESGFVIDKFPISRPNLTFSTLTVSNMSPEDSSIYLCSVDPNGAGLYYGYTFGSGTRLTVV.

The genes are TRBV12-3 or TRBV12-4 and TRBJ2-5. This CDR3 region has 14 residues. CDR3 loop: CASSLSVREETQYF.

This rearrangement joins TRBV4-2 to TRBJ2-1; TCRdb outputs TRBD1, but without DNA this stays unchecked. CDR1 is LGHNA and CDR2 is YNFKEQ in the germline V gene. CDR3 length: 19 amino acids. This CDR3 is CASSQDQTGQAYSYNEQFF.

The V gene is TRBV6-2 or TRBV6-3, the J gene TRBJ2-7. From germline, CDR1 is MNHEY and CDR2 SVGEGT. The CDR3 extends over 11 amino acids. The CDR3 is CASSGAYEQYF.

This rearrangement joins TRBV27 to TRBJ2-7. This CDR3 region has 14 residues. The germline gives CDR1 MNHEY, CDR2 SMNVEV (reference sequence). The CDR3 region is CASSLYGRPYEQYF.